The subject of this entry is one T cell receptor (beta chain). Its antigen remains unknown. The study ran its PCR with 60 Vbeta and 13 Jbeta primers. Sequenced by immunoSEQ multiplex PCR; TCRdb stores in-frame clones only, minus some. The sample contains fewer than 95,000 clones, roughly 80% of which appear only once. This CDR3 has 15 residues. The V gene's germline CDR1 is SGHDT and CDR2 YYEEEE. The ends were cut back, 3 bases at V and 1 base at J, with 11 bases in the middle. This sample stems from a study of cytomegalovirus exposure and HLA in healthy donors. Study-level findings and limits: Researchers reported in a later analysis that a missense DCLRE1C variant was tied to TCR beta V- and J-gene trimming. Cytomegalovirus status, reportedly, was diagnosed with high specificity and sensitivity by the classifier.

The TCR sequence derives from a middle-aged man in good health and CMV-seronegative. The sequenced sample was PBMCs. The chain couples TRBV5-6 to TRBJ1-5; no reliable D call. For the CDR3, the DNA is TGTGCCAGCAGCTCCGCCGGTTCCAGCAATCAGCCCCAGCATTTT. Protein product: CASSSAGSSNQPQHF.